What follows are 26 T cell receptor beta chains derived from one specimen sequenced in a study of blood T cells in healthy people across ages. Primers used in a second PCR of about 7 to 12 cycles were a sample-barcoded 5' primer and a J-beta primer mix. TCRdb independently ran MiXCR on the 5' RACE reads; one entry per CDR3 protein. Of about 1 million distinct CDR3 sequences in the sample, less than 50% are singletons; the top ten hold over 15%. Sequenced input: blood. The receptors stem from a woman aged 60-75 years in good health.

The genes are TRBV9 and TRBJ2-7; tentative D call: TRBD1 (6 bases). Trimming stripped 3 bases from V and 0 bases from J, with 10 bases between. This CDR3 region has 14 residues. Germline V gene data show CDR1 as SGDLS and CDR2 as YYNGEE. In DNA form, the CDR3 reads TGTGCCAGCAGCGCCGCACAGGGCTCCTACGAGCAGTACTTC. Protein product: CASSAAQGSYEQYF.

The V and J genes are TRBV20-1 and TRBJ2-4; D possibly corresponds to TRBD2 (5 bases). The DNA matches TRBJ2-5 better at its end, which makes the J call doubtful. Per the germline V gene, CDR1 is DFQATT and CDR2 is SNEGSKA (reference sequence). There are 14 residues in the CDR3. The CDR3 reads CSSLARNQGETQYF. In DNA form, the CDR3 reads TGCAGTTCCCTAGCTCGGAATCAAGGGGAGACCCAGTACTTC.

The table lists this clonotype with a few counts. The V gene is TRBV7-9, the J gene TRBJ2-4; perhaps TRBD2 as D (6 bases). The closer fit of TRBJ2-7 to the DNA end suggests the J call may be wrong. The CDR3 extends over 12 amino acids. The germline CDR1 and CDR2 sequences are SEHNR and FQNEAQ (reference sequence). This chain's CDR3 is CASNLGGSEQYF. The CDR3 DNA sequence: TGTGCCAGCAATTTAGGAGGGTCCGAGCAGTACTTC.

The chain couples TRBV5-5 to TRBJ1-5, with D perhaps matching TRBD1 (5 bases). Germline CDR1 and CDR2: SGHKS and YYEKEE (reference sequence). Deletions cut 3 bases from V and 3 bases from J, with 10 bases between. This CDR3 region has 14 residues. The CDR3: CASSSGTNNQPQHF. The CDR3 coding sequence is TGTGCCAGCAGCTCCGGGACGAACAATCAGCCCCAGCATTTT.

This clonotype has more than one count but fewer than ten. The chain combines TRBV7-2 with TRBJ2-3; D is unresolved. The CDR3 has 15 amino acids. Germline CDR1 and CDR2: SGHTA and FQGNSA. Trimming pared 5 bases from V and 1 base from J, leaving 13 bases between. CDR3 bases: TGTGCCAGCAGCCCAGAGATGTCCCGCACAGATACGCAGTATTTT. Translation: CASSPEMSRTDTQYF.

This clonotype was detected only a few times. The V gene is TRBV7-9, the J gene TRBJ1-5, with unresolved D. The CDR3 length is 12 residues. V was shortened by 1 base and J by 7 bases, with 5 bases between the two germline ends. In germline, CDR1 is SEHNR, CDR2 FQNEAQ (reference sequence). The CDR3 protein is CASSLGHQPQHF. The CDR3, as DNA: TGTGCCAGCAGCTTAGGCCACCAGCCCCAGCATTTT.

The chain carries TRBV11-2 and TRBJ2-3, with 10 bases aligning to TRBD2. Germline V lookup: CDR1 SGHAT, CDR2 FQNNGV. CDR3 size: 16 residues. V trimming: 6 bases; J trimming: 0 bases; junction bases outside the gene matches: 6. CDR3 coding DNA: TGTGCCAGCAGTCGGGTAGCGGGAGGCAGCACAGATACGCAGTATTTT. Residues: CASSRVAGGSTDTQYF.

This clonotype was counted only a few times. The rearrangement joins TRBV5-1 to TRBJ2-5; possible D gene TRBD2, 5 bases. This CDR3 has 14 amino acids. Germline values: CDR1 SGHRS, CDR2 YFSETQ. Trimming stripped 7 bases from V and 5 bases from J, with 18 bases between. The CDR3 DNA reads TGCGCCAGCCATGAGCGTGGGAGAGGGGAGACCCAGTACTTC. It encodes CASHERGRGETQYF.

This chain uses TRBV18 with TRBJ2-3; 11 nucleotides match TRBD2. The J segment lost 0 bases and the V segment lost 6 bases, leaving 8 bases of the junction unmatched. CDR3 length: 17 residues. The V gene's germline CDR1 is KGHSH and CDR2 LQKENI. In DNA form, the CDR3 reads TGTGCCAGCTCCCTTAGCGGGAGGGGGATGAGCACAGATACGCAGTATTTT. Protein product: CASSLSGRGMSTDTQYF. Full variable domain (outside the CDR3, taken from reference TRBV18 and TRBJ2-3): NAGVMQNPRHLVRRRGQEARLRCSPMKGHSHVYWYRQLPEEGLKFMVYLQKENIIDESGMPKERFSAEFPKEGPSILRIQQVVRGDSAAYFCASSLSGRGMSTDTQYFGPGTRLTVL.

This chain joins TRBV25-1 and TRBJ2-4, with 7 bases fitting TRBD1. Losses at the gene ends were 3 bases for V and 0 bases for J; bases not matched to a gene: 17. From germline, CDR1 is MGHDK and CDR2 SYGVNS. The CDR3 length is 20 residues. For the CDR3, the DNA is TGTGCCAGCAGTGAGCCTTGTGGGACAGTATCGGGTCTAGCCAAAAACATTCAGTACTTC. This codes for CASSEPCGTVSGLAKNIQYF. Full variable domain (missing parts from reference TRBV25-1 and TRBJ2-4): EADIYQTPRYLVIGTGKKITLECSQTMGHDKMYWYQQDPGMELHLIHYSYGVNSTEKGDLSSESTVSRIRTEHFPLTLESARPSHTSQYLCASSEPCGTVSGLAKNIQYFGAGTRLSVL.

This CDR3 reads CASIQGWGYTEAFF. The CDR3 DNA reads as TGTGCCAGCATACAGGGCTGGGGGTACACTGAAGCTTTCTTT. The chain recombines TRBV6-5 with TRBJ1-1; weak D call: TRBD1 (6 bases). V was pared by 7 bases and J by 3 bases, with 15 bases between. The germline V gene has CDR1 MNHEY and CDR2 SVGAGI. CDR3 length: 14 amino acids.

The chain links TRBV25-1 to TRBJ1-1; D unclear. CDR1 and CDR2 (germline): MGHDK, SYGVNS. CDR3 length equals 13 residues. V was clipped by 1 base and J by 3 bases, with 6 bases between them. The CDR3 spells CASSELWDTEAFF. Written as DNA, the CDR3 is TGTGCCAGCAGTGAATTATGGGACACTGAAGCTTTCTTT.

This clonotype was counted a few times. This chain connects TRBV10-3 to TRBJ2-1, with 12 nucleotides matching TRBD1. The germline gives CDR1 ENHRY, CDR2 SYGVKD. The length of the CDR3 is 14 residues. With V trimmed by 6 bases and J by 5 bases, 2 bases remained unmatched. The CDR3 sequence: CAIRGQGADNEQFF. DNA of the CDR3: TGTGCCATCAGGGGACAGGGGGCTGACAATGAGCAGTTCTTC.

This clonotype was observed a handful of times. V is TRBV11-2 and J is TRBJ2-3, with TRBD2 matching over 8 bases. Trimming at V came to 5 bases and at J to 5 bases, leaving 9 bases not matched to a gene. The CDR3 runs 15 residues. The germline V gene encodes CDR1 SGHAT and CDR2 FQNNGV. The CDR3 here is CASSTLGLVLDTQYF. The DNA of the CDR3 is TGTGCCAGCAGCACCCTGGGACTAGTTTTAGATACGCAGTATTTT.

J is TRBJ2-5 and V is TRBV15; a weak D match, TRBD2 (5 bases). Germline values: CDR1 LNHNV, CDR2 YYDKDF (reference sequence). Trimming removed 0 bases at V and 11 bases at J, with 16 bases between. The CDR3 runs 14 residues. As DNA, the CDR3 is TGTGCCACCAGCAGAGAGGGGATCGACGGGGAGCAGTACTTC. Amino acid sequence: CATSREGIDGEQYF.

The chain combines TRBV20-1 with TRBJ2-5; either TRBD1 or TRBD2 may supply D (6 bases each). This CDR3 contains 16 residues. V lost 3 bases to trimming and J lost 1 base, with 18 bases between them. In germline, CDR1 is DFQATT, CDR2 SNEGSKA (reference sequence). The CDR3 region is CSASHPRGPSQETQYF. DNA of the CDR3: TGCAGTGCTAGCCATCCCCGGGGGCCCTCCCAAGAGACCCAGTACTTC.

About this clonotype itself: This clone may be a read error of a much larger clone one base away. V and J are TRBV11-2 and TRBJ2-4; 11 bases align to TRBD2. The J call may be incorrect, as the DNA end agrees better with TRBJ2-5. This CDR3 is built from 16 residues. The V gene's germline CDR1 is SGHAT and CDR2 FQNNGV. The CDR3 loop reads CASSPRGTSGKVTQYF. CDR3 DNA: TGTGCCAGCAGCCCAAGGGGGACTAGCGGAAAAGTGACCCAGTACTTC.

This clonotype was found a few times. The CDR3 region has the DNA TGTGCCAGCAGACGGACAGGGGGCGGAGAAAAACTGTTTTTT. Translation: CASRRTGGGEKLFF. The J gene is TRBJ1-4, the V gene TRBV6-5; 11 bases fit TRBD1. V lost 6 bases and J lost 8; bases outside the gene matches: 5. This CDR3 is built from 14 residues. Germline V CDR1 and CDR2: MNHEY, SVGAGI.

J is TRBJ2-1 and V is TRBV5-1; possibly TRBD1 or TRBD2 for D (5 bases each). V was clipped by 4 bases and J by 5 bases, with 22 bases between them. The germline V gene has CDR1 SGHRS and CDR2 YFSETQ. The CDR3 contains 17 residues. The CDR3, as DNA: TGCGCCAGCAGCCCGGTGGGTTCCCGGGACGCTCACAATGAGCAGTTCTTC. This sequence encodes CASSPVGSRDAHNEQFF.

The V and J genes are TRBV10-3 and TRBJ1-2; no clear D. The germline V and J ends were trimmed by 4 bases and 7 bases, with 13 bases remaining between them. The CDR3 spans 13 residues. Per germline, CDR1 ENHRY and CDR2 SYGVKD. In nucleotides, the CDR3 is TGTGCCATCAGTGTTGCCGGGGATGGTGGCTACACCTTC. Residues: CAISVAGDGGYTF.

The chain has TRBV2 and TRBJ1-5; perhaps TRBD1 as D (5 bases). The V gene lost 5 bases and the J gene lost 0 bases, with 11 bases spanning the gap. The germline gives CDR1 SNHLY, CDR2 FYNNEI. The CDR3 contains 15 residues. This CDR3 reads CASSTRDYSNQPQHF. In nucleotides, the CDR3 is TGTGCCAGCAGTACCAGGGATTATAGCAATCAGCCCCAGCATTTT.

The rearrangement joins TRBV20-1 to TRBJ2-1, with TRBD2 matching over 12 bases. J gave up 6 bases and V 3 bases, and 9 bases lay outside the gene matches. The germline CDR1 and CDR2 sequences are DFQATT and SNEGSKA (reference sequence). This CDR3 spans 16 amino acids. This chain's CDR3 is CSASARGGLAGNEQFF. CDR3 sequence (DNA): TGCAGTGCTAGTGCCAGAGGGGGACTAGCGGGCAATGAGCAGTTCTTC.

The V gene is TRBV7-9, the J gene TRBJ2-1; D is ambiguous. The CDR3 sequence is 14 residues long. Between the trimmed V and J ends, which lost 0 bases and 7 bases, there was a span of 10 bases. Germline V gene data show CDR1 as SEHNR and CDR2 as FQNEAQ (reference sequence). CDR3 in DNA: TGTGCCAGCAGCTTAGCCTCGCAATTTAATGAGCAGTTCTTC. Translating it yields CASSLASQFNEQFF.

The chain has TRBV5-1 and TRBJ2-5; D is ambiguous. CDR3 length: 14 residues. Germline V gives CDR1 SGHRS, CDR2 YFSETQ. V lost 4 bases and J 4 bases, leaving 14 bases between the germline ends. The DNA for the CDR3 is TGCGCCAGCAGCCCTAGGACGATAGGAGAGACCCAGTACTTC. Translating gives CASSPRTIGETQYF.

This clonotype occurred a few times. The J gene is TRBJ2-5, the V gene TRBV6-6, with 10 bases lining up with TRBD2. The trim removed 6 bases at V and 3 bases at J, leaving 7 bases unmatched. CDR1 is MNHNY and CDR2 is SVGAGI in the germline V gene (reference sequence). This CDR3 contains 15 residues. The CDR3 sequence is CASSDYGTSEETQYF. CDR3 nucleotides: TGTGCCAGCAGCGACTACGGGACTAGCGAAGAGACCCAGTACTTC.

This clonotype was seen ten or more times. V usage is TRBV4-2 and J usage is TRBJ2-5, with 8 bases aligning to TRBD1. This CDR3 is built from 17 residues. Trimming at V came to 0 bases and at J to 11 bases, leaving 17 bases not matched to a gene. Germline CDR1 reads LGHNA; CDR2 reads YNFKEQ. The CDR3 loop reads CASSQDHRTGSVTVQYF. In DNA, the CDR3 is TGTGCCAGCAGCCAAGATCATAGGACAGGGAGCGTGACGGTGCAGTACTTC.